The 13 T cell receptor beta chains listed next were all sequenced from one sample in a study of T-cell reconstitution after alpha-beta-depleted transplantation in children. Unique molecular identifiers were used in preparing the TCRbeta library. TCRdb processed the PCR reads anew with MiXCR; each CDR3 protein has one entry. The table records 100,000 to 120,000 distinct CDR3 sequences, 9% to 12% of them present only once. The sequenced sample was PBMCs from the stem cell graft donor, obtained from the stem cell graft. These receptors all stem from a human donor who donated a stem cell graft to a child with acute lymphoblastic leukemia.

Many counts were recorded for this clonotype. CDR3 DNA: TGCAGCGTTTCTCTAGCGGGAGGGTTGGTAGACGAGCAGTACTTC. Translating it yields CSVSLAGGLVDEQYF. This chain links TRBV29-1 with TRBJ2-7; 12 bases are shared with TRBD2. Germline assignment: CDR1 SQVTM and CDR2 ANQGSEA. This CDR3 spans 15 amino acids. After removal of 5 bases from V and 5 bases from J, the junction contained 10 bases not matched to a gene.

Many counts were recorded for this clonotype. The chain combines TRBV5-1 with TRBJ2-7; the D gene is possibly TRBD1 (6 bases). Trimming left V 0 bases short and J 0 bases short, with 7 bases between. The CDR3 loop spans 14 amino acids. Looked up from germline, CDR1 is SGHRS and CDR2 is YFSETQ. DNA for the CDR3: TGCGCCAGCAGCTTGGGGGACACCTCCTACGAGCAGTACTTC. This gives the protein CASSLGDTSYEQYF.

A word on this clonotype: A junction boundary mismatches the germline segment, possibly from a read error. The gene calls are TRBV5-1 and TRBJ1-2; D not resolved. Germline CDR1 SGHRS, CDR2 YFSETQ. The CDR3 totals 13 residues. CDR3 DNA: TGCGCCAGCAGCTTGGAGGCAGGCAGTGGCCACACCTTC. As protein: CASSLEAGSGHTF.

Ten or more counts support this clonotype. One end of the junction fails to match germline, which may point to a read error. The V and J genes are TRBV7-7 and TRBJ2-3; D might be TRBD2 (6 bases). The CDR3 covers 14 residues. Germline V gene lookup returns CDR1 SSHAT and CDR2 FNYEAQ (reference sequence). The DNA for the CDR3 is TGTGCTAGCAGCTTAGCTAGCGGCACAGATACGCAGTATTTT. Translating gives CASSLASGTDTQYF.

The chain uses TRBV29-1 and TRBJ2-3; D remains unclear. V gave up 8 bases and J gave up 2 bases, with 14 bases separating them. The germline V gene encodes CDR1 SQVTM and CDR2 ANQGSEA. This CDR3 has 13 amino acids. CDR3 in DNA: TGCAGCAACACGCAGGATCCCACAGATACGCAGTATTTT. This sequence encodes CSNTQDPTDTQYF.

This clonotype has at least ten counts. The chain links TRBV19 to TRBJ1-2; 7 nucleotides match TRBD1. This CDR3 comprises 15 residues. The V segment lost 7 bases and the J segment 4 bases; nucleotides outside the gene matches: 12. From germline, CDR1 is LNHDA and CDR2 SQIVND (reference sequence). The CDR3 here is CASTPVTGLSYGYTF. CDR3 in DNA: TGTGCCAGTACCCCCGTGACAGGGTTAAGCTATGGCTACACCTTC.

This clonotype was found many times. The chain is built from TRBV12-3 or TRBV12-4 and TRBJ1-5, with D possibly matching TRBD1 (6 bases). The CDR3 covers 16 residues. V was clipped by 1 base and J by 0 bases, with 10 bases between them. The CDR3: CASSLGTDYSNQPQHF. CDR3 sequence (DNA): TGTGCCAGCAGTTTAGGGACAGACTATAGCAATCAGCCCCAGCATTTT.

In this sample, this clonotype turned up many times. The rearrangement uses TRBV12-3 or TRBV12-4 and TRBJ2-2, with D perhaps TRBD1 or TRBD2 (5 bases each). The V end lost 7 bases, the J end lost 1 base, and 16 bases lay between the germline ends. The CDR3 covers 16 residues. CDR3 sequence: CASTLSGTRNTGELFF. DNA for the CDR3: TGTGCCAGCACCCTTTCTGGGACCCGGAACACCGGGGAGCTGTTTTTT.

In its sample, this clonotype was seen many times. This chain connects TRBV7-2 to TRBJ2-1, with D unclear. The germline CDR1 and CDR2 sequences are SGHTA and FQGNSA. There are 14 residues in the CDR3. The V end was cut by 1 base, the J end by 8 bases, with 12 bases between. The CDR3 DNA is TGTGCCAGCAGCTTAGGGCTGAACATAGATGAGCAGTTCTTC. Its translation is CASSLGLNIDEQFF.

To note about this clonotype: A junction end diverges from the germline sequence, so it may reflect a read error. The rearrangement links TRBV11-2 to TRBJ2-6; TRBD1 agrees at 8 bases. Germline V gene lookup returns CDR1 SGHAT and CDR2 FQNNGV. This CDR3 is 18 amino acids long. CDR3 region: CASSPRTGRVSGANILTF. In DNA form, the CDR3 reads TGTGCCAGCAGCCCAAGGACAGGGAGAGTATCTGGGGCCAACATCCTGACTTTC.

The table lists this clonotype with many counts. V gene TRBV12-3 or TRBV12-4 combines with J gene TRBJ1-3; the match to TRBD1 covers 7 bases. The CDR3 extends over 16 amino acids. The V and J ends lost 6 bases and 3 bases, in that order; junction bases with no gene match: 11. The CDR3 nucleotides are TGTGCCAGCAGGCCAATATCGACAGGGTTTGGAAACACCATATATTTT. It translates to CASRPISTGFGNTIYF.

The sample holds many counts of this clonotype. V gene TRBV3-1 combines with J gene TRBJ1-1, with D perhaps matching TRBD1 (6 bases). CDR3 length: 11 residues. The germline V gene encodes CDR1 LGHDT and CDR2 YNNKEL (reference sequence). The V and J ends lost 11 bases and 5 bases respectively, with 12 bases between them. The CDR3 nucleotides are TGTGCCGCCGGGGGGCCTACTGAAGCTTTCTTT. Translating it yields CAAGGPTEAFF.

This clonotype has a count of ten or more. The chain joins TRBV7-8 to TRBJ2-3, with 12 bases lining up with TRBD2. Germline values: CDR1 SGHVS, CDR2 FQNEAQ. J gave up 6 bases and V 5 bases, and 6 bases lay outside the gene matches. This CDR3 has 15 residues. The CDR3 coding sequence is TGTGCCAGCAGCCCCAAAGGGACTAGCGGGGATACGCAGTATTTT. Translating it yields CASSPKGTSGDTQYF.